This T cell receptor (beta chain) was identified during a study of a mutant IDH1 vaccine in newly diagnosed glioma. Study details: The vaccination schedule gave patients eight doses in weeks 1, 3, 5, 7, 11, 15, 19 and 23. Therapy received beforehand was radiotherapy, temozolomide, or both, with most patients given both. Study-level findings and limits: Vaccine-induced immune responses occurred in roughly 93% of patients.

This clone was seen just once. Its matching antigen is unknown. With 6 bases removed from V and 6 bases from J, the gap between germline ends came to 16 bases. The CDR3 loop spans 13 amino acids. The germline gives CDR1 SGHNT, CDR2 YYREEE (reference sequence). The method was immunoSEQ multiplex PCR; TCRdb's version includes in-frame clones alone and lacks a portion of them. The profile covers over 50,000 clones, with around 90% appearing a single time and approximately 4.3% taken by the ten largest. This sample's time point: week 5, during vaccination. Every single dose of the vaccine, 300 ug of mutant IDH1 20-mer peptide, came with topical imiquimod.

The source was PBMCs, collected from a glioma patient whose treatment included an IDH1 peptide vaccine. The sequence came from a woman aged 40 to 50 with glioma. The chain uses TRBV5-4 and TRBJ2-7; unclear D gene. CDR3 protein: CASNSLGALEQYF. In DNA, the CDR3 is TGTGCCAGCAACTCTTTAGGTGCTCTCGAGCAGTACTTC.